A selection of T cell receptor beta chains follows, all from one sample in a study of T cell clones after liver transplantation. Using immunoSEQ multiplex PCR, the repertoire was profiled, and TCRdb retains in-frame clones only, with some absent. The top ten clones hold approximately 15% of a sample with tens of thousands of clones, about two thirds of them seen once. Sequenced here: CD4+ T cells from blood, sampled before liver transplant. The receptors shown here come from a human donor who received a liver transplant. The CDR3 runs from the conserved cysteine through the conserved F or W. D genes are given only for firm matches. Rows may omit the clone size; those that give it use once, few, many or a size class.

TRBJ1-1,NA,NA,TRBV7-2,CASSPTVNTEAFF,TGTGCCAGCAGCCCAACAGTGAACACTGAAGCTTTCTTT
TRBJ2-7,NA,NA,TRBV28,CASSLQGISYEQYF,TGTGCCAGCAGTTTACAGGGGATCTCCTACGAGCAGTACTTC
TRBJ2-5,NA,TRBD2,TRBV4-2,CASSHTGTTEETQYF,TGTGCCAGCAGCCACACCGGGACTACAGAAGAGACCCAGTACTTC
TRBJ1-1,NA,NA,TRBV29-1,CSVEIQGNTEAFF,TGCAGCGTTGAGATACAGGGGAACACTGAAGCTTTCTTT
TRBJ2-5,NA,NA,TRBV9,CASSVAPRHPQETQYF,TGTGCCAGCAGCGTAGCTCCGAGACACCCTCAAGAGACCCAGTACTTC
TRBJ2-5,NA,TRBD1,TRBV2,CASSRDRVGQETQYF,TGTGCCAGCAGCCGGGACAGGGTGGGGCAAGAGACCCAGTACTTC
TRBJ1-2,NA,NA,TRBV11-2,CASSLGQDYGYTF,TGTGCCAGCAGCTTAGGACAGGACTATGGCTACACCTTC
TRBJ1-1,NA,NA,TRBV11-1,CASSPGWTERPEAFF,TGTGCCAGCAGCCCGGGATGGACAGAACGACCTGAAGCTTTCTTT
TRBJ2-7,NA,NA,TRBV2,CASSPVAGDSYEQYF,TGTGCCAGCAGCCCCGTGGCAGGGGATTCCTACGAGCAGTACTTC
TRBJ1-4,NA,TRBD1,TRBV4-2,CASSQDGQGMEKLFF,TGTGCCAGCAGCCAAGACGGACAGGGTATGGAAAAACTGTTTTTT
TRBJ2-7,NA,TRBD1,TRBV28,CASFEGGSSYEQYF,TGTGCCAGCTTCGAAGGGGGCAGCTCCTACGAGCAGTACTTC
TRBJ1-5,few,TRBD1,TRBV27,CASSSQGADSNQPQHF,TGTGCCAGCAGTTCCCAGGGGGCGGATAGCAATCAGCCCCAGCATTTT
TRBJ2-7,NA,NA,TRBV28,CASTMAGLYEQYF,TGTGCCAGCACCATGGCCGGACTATACGAGCAGTACTTC
TRBJ1-5,NA,NA,TRBV4-2,CASSQEGGGQPQHF,TGTGCCAGCAGCCAAGAGGGAGGGGGTCAGCCCCAGCATTTT
TRBJ1-1,NA,NA,TRBV10-3,CAISAKEEAFF,TGTGCCATCAGCGCGAAAGAGGAAGCTTTCTTT
TRBJ1-5,NA,NA,TRBV2,CASSIRDNRQPQHF,TGTGCCAGCAGTATCCGGGACAACCGACAGCCCCAGCATTTT
TRBJ1-2,NA,NA,TRBV9,CASSSTLRERYTF,TGTGCCAGCAGCTCGACATTACGGGAGCGCTACACCTTC
TRBJ1-1,NA,NA,TRBV5-1,CASSWDRTDVNTEAFF,TGCGCCAGCAGCTGGGATCGGACAGATGTGAACACTGAAGCTTTCTTT
TRBJ2-3,NA,TRBD2,TRBV7-2,CASSLGGGGRATDTQYF,TGTGCCAGCAGCTTAGGCGGGGGGGGCAGGGCCACAGATACGCAGTATTTT
TRBJ2-2,medium-sized,NA,TRBV6-1,CASMGPANTGELFF,TGTGCCAGCATGGGGCCGGCCAACACCGGGGAGCTGTTTTTT
TRBJ2-1,NA,NA,TRBV9,CASSVGVAAYNEQFF,TGTGCCAGCAGCGTAGGAGTAGCGGCCTACAATGAGCAGTTCTTC
TRBJ1-2,many,NA,TRBV6-5,CASSRETGPYGYTF,TGTGCCAGCAGCCGCGAGACAGGCCCCTATGGCTACACCTTC
TRBJ2-3,once,TRBD2,TRBV5-4,CASSFLRGGTDTQYF,TGTGCCAGCAGCTTCTTGCGGGGGGGCACAGATACGCAGTATTTT
TRBJ1-1,NA,NA,TRBV28,CASIPFSGTEAFF,TGTGCCAGCATCCCCTTTTCCGGGACTGAAGCTTTCTTT
TRBJ2-1,NA,TRBD1,TRBV6-1,CASRGQLEQFF,TGTGCCAGCAGGGGACAGCTTGAGCAGTTCTTC
TRBJ2-7,NA,TRBD1,TRBV4-1,CASSQVWDRDYEQYF,TGCGCCAGCAGCCAAGTATGGGACAGGGATTACGAGCAGTACTTC
TRBJ2-5,NA,NA,TRBV6-5,CASSYRTSQETQYF,TGTGCCAGCAGTTACAGGACAAGCCAAGAGACCCAGTACTTC
TRBJ1-1,few,NA,TRBV9,CASSPTDGSWAEAFF,TGTGCCAGCAGCCCAACGGACGGGAGCTGGGCTGAAGCTTTCTTT
TRBJ2-5,once,NA,TRBV5-4,CASSSDGMGTQYF,TGTGCCAGCAGTTCGGACGGGATGGGGACCCAGTACTTC
TRBJ2-1,few,TRBD1,TRBV19,CASSIDGTGRYNEQFF,TGTGCCAGTAGTATTGATGGGACAGGCCGCTACAATGAGCAGTTCTTC
TRBJ2-6,NA,NA,TRBV29-1,CSVEPRAGANVLTF,TGCAGCGTTGAACCCAGGGCTGGGGCCAACGTCCTGACTTTC
TRBJ1-1,NA,NA,TRBV21-1,CASSKGGGDVMNTEAFF,TGTGCCAGCAGCAAAGGAGGGGGGGACGTAATGAACACTGAAGCTTTCTTT
TRBJ2-1,NA,NA,TRBV5-4,CASSRENEQFF,TGTGCCAGCAGCCGGGAAAATGAGCAGTTCTTC
TRBJ1-5,few,NA,TRBV5-5,CASSLAGAGREQPQHF,TGTGCCAGCAGCTTGGCTGGCGCAGGGAGGGAACAGCCCCAGCATTTT
TRBJ1-6,NA,NA,TRBV30,CACHKGPQGNSPLHF,TGTGCCTGCCATAAAGGGCCCCAGGGGAATTCACCCCTCCACTTT
TRBJ2-2,NA,TRBD1,TRBV10-3,CAITGQGDAGELFF,TGTGCCATCACGGGACAGGGGGACGCCGGGGAGCTGTTTTTT
TRBJ1-5,NA,NA,TRBV20-1,CSARGGQPQHF,TGCAGTGCTAGGGGCGGGCAGCCCCAGCATTTT
TRBJ2-6,NA,TRBD1,TRBV4-2,CASSQVPQGASGANVLTF,TGTGCCAGCAGCCAAGTACCCCAGGGGGCATCTGGGGCCAACGTCCTGACTTTC
TRBJ2-3,NA,TRBD1,TRBV11-2,CAIGRGRGTDTQYF,TGTGCCATTGGAAGGGGGCGAGGCACAGATACGCAGTATTTT
TRBJ2-7,NA,TRBD2,TRBV27,CASSLEGTSGVHEQYF,TGTGCCAGCAGTTTGGAAGGGACTAGCGGGGTCCACGAGCAGTACTTC
TRBJ2-3,NA,NA,TRBV5-1,CASSLGAPGTDTQYF,TGCGCCAGCAGCTTGGGGGCACCAGGCACAGATACGCAGTATTTT
TRBJ2-5,once,NA,TRBV29-1,CSVAAPTGLETQYF,TGCAGCGTTGCAGCCCCAACAGGGCTCGAGACCCAGTACTTC
TRBJ1-2,NA,NA,TRBV30,CAWSSGSGLYGYTF,TGTGCCTGGAGTTCAGGGAGCGGGCTCTATGGCTACACCTTC
TRBJ1-1,NA,NA,TRBV28,CASGQMNTEAFF,TGTGCCAGCGGTCAGATGAACACTGAAGCTTTCTTT
TRBJ1-6,NA,NA,TRBV7-2,CASTQENHAGSPLHF,TGTGCCAGCACACAGGAAAACCATGCTGGTTCACCCCTCCACTTT
TRBJ1-2,NA,NA,TRBV7-9,CASSLASPGVGYTF,TGTGCCAGCAGCTTAGCCTCCCCAGGGGTAGGCTACACCTTC
TRBJ2-5,NA,TRBD2,TRBV6-1,CASSEALRSSGGGRETQYF,TGTGCCAGCAGTGAAGCGCTTCGGTCTAGCGGGGGCGGGCGAGAGACCCAGTACTTC
TRBJ2-5,NA,NA,TRBV5-1,CASSSTGRETQYF,TGCGCCAGCAGCTCGACAGGGAGGGAGACCCAGTACTTC
TRBJ1-5,few,NA,TRBV6-1,CASRSAQQNQPQHF,TGTGCCAGCAGGTCGGCACAGCAAAATCAGCCCCAGCATTTT
TRBJ1-6,many,TRBD1,TRBV10-3,CAIRDPGGSGNSPLHF,TGTGCCATCAGAGATCCAGGGGGAAGTGGTAATTCACCCCTCCACTTT
TRBJ1-3,NA,TRBD1,TRBV7-8,CASSFDRGGNTIYF,TGTGCCAGCAGCTTTGACAGGGGGGGAAACACCATATATTTT